One sample yielded the 26 T cell receptor beta chains listed below, sequenced in a study of CD8+CD57+ T cells in acquired aplastic anemia. Profiling of TCR beta VDJ combinations and CDR3 sequences used genomic DNA as template. One entry per CDR3 protein, called by TCRdb with MiXCR from the reads. The data contain about 190,000 distinct CDR3 sequences, roughly 56% of them seen just once; the ten biggest clones take up 16%. The sample consisted of sorted CD4+, CD8+, or CD8+CD57+ T cells (not recorded which) from PBMCs. These receptors were obtained from a human donor in good health, serving as a control.

This clonotype was seen many times. The rearrangement joins TRBV19 to TRBJ1-1; D is possibly TRBD1 (5 bases). The CDR3 totals 14 residues. V was cut by 5 bases and J by 4 bases, with 14 bases left in between. Per germline, CDR1 LNHDA and CDR2 SQIVND (reference sequence). The CDR3 region is CASSQWQGLTEAFF. The CDR3, as DNA: TGTGCCAGTAGTCAATGGCAGGGTCTCACTGAAGCTTTCTTT. Based on the CDR3 plus reference TRBV19 and TRBJ1-1, the full variable domain is DGGITQSPKYLFRKEGQNVTLSCEQNLNHDAMYWYRQDPGQGLRLIYYSQIVNDFQKGDIAEGYSVSREKKESFPLTVTSAQKNPTAFYLCASSQWQGLTEAFFGQGTRLTVV.

A word on this clonotype: One end of the junction varies from germline; a read error may be responsible. The chain links TRBV10-3 to TRBJ2-7, with TRBD2 matching 8 bases. The CDR3 covers 15 residues. Germline values: CDR1 ENHRY, CDR2 SYGVKD. Written as DNA, the CDR3 is TGTGCCTGCAGTTACTCGGGGGGGGGCTCCTACGAGCAATACTTC. Encoded protein: CACSYSGGGSYEQYF.

This chain uses TRBV19 with TRBJ1-5; no firm D call. Germline lookup yields CDR1 LNHDA and CDR2 SQIVND (reference sequence). This CDR3 has 16 amino acids. Trimming removed 2 bases from V and 7 bases from J, with 18 bases in between. CDR3 region: CASSINRAAVGQPQHF. The CDR3 DNA is TGTGCCAGTAGTATAAATCGCGCTGCAGTTGGGCAGCCCCAGCATTTT. Full variable domain (outside the CDR3, taken from reference TRBV19 and TRBJ1-5): DGGITQSPKYLFRKEGQNVTLSCEQNLNHDAMYWYRQDPGQGLRLIYYSQIVNDFQKGDIAEGYSVSREKKESFPLTVTSAQKNPTAFYLCASSINRAAVGQPQHFGDGTRLSIL.

Concerning this clonotype itself: This sequence may be a read error, since a much larger clone differs from it by one base. This is likely a read error, given that the CDR3 carries no conserved phenylalanine or tryptophan at its end. The gene calls are TRBV7-2 and TRBJ1-3, with 12 bases fitting TRBD1. The CDR3 has 20 amino acids. V was clipped by 0 bases and J by 0 bases; unmatched bases: 9. Germline V lookup: CDR1 SGHTA, CDR2 FQGNSA. The CDR3 DNA reads as TGTGCCAGCAGCTTAGCTGGGGGACAGGGGGCGATCAGCTCTGGAAACACCATATATTCT. Its translation: CASSLAGGQGAISSGNTIYS.

This clonotype was observed at least ten times. The chain uses TRBV20-1 and TRBJ2-7, with D uncertain. V was clipped by 6 bases and J by 2 bases, with 11 bases between them. The CDR3 has 12 amino acids. The germline gives CDR1 DFQATT, CDR2 SNEGSKA (reference sequence). CDR3 sequence: CSAPASAYEQYF. CDR3 nucleotides: TGCAGTGCCCCGGCTTCCGCCTACGAGCAGTACTTC.

This clonotype was seen ten or more times. The V call is TRBV7-8, the J call TRBJ2-5; 8 nucleotides match TRBD2. With V trimmed by 3 bases and J by 4 bases, 4 bases remained unmatched. This CDR3 has 14 amino acids. Germline V CDR1 and CDR2: SGHVS, FQNEAQ. The CDR3 region is CASSLRGAGETQYF. The CDR3 DNA reads as TGTGCCAGCAGCTTGCGGGGGGCGGGAGAGACCCAGTACTTC.

This clonotype came up many times. This CDR3 reads CASSGDFMNTEAFF. The CDR3 DNA sequence: TGCGCCAGCAGTGGCGATTTTATGAACACTGAAGCTTTCTTT. J is TRBJ1-1 and V is TRBV5-1; no clear D gene. This CDR3 has 14 residues. The V gene's germline CDR1 is SGHRS and CDR2 YFSETQ. V gave up 5 bases and J gave up 0 bases, with 11 bases separating them.

A few counts support this clonotype. The chain carries TRBV5-1 and TRBJ1-5; TRBD1 matches at 7 bases. This CDR3 comprises 14 residues. Trimming at V came to 2 bases and at J to 5 bases, leaving 4 bases not matched to a gene. Germline CDR1 reads SGHRS; CDR2 reads YFSETQ. The CDR3 sequence: CASSLGGGHQPQHF. The DNA for the CDR3 is TGCGCCAGCAGCTTAGGAGGGGGCCATCAGCCCCAGCATTTT. Variable domain in full (rest from reference TRBV5-1 and TRBJ1-5): KAGVTQTPRYLIKTRGQQVTLSCSPISGHRSVSWYQQTPGQGLQFLFEYFSETQRNKGNFPGRFSGRQFSNSRSEMNVSTLELGDSALYLCASSLGGGHQPQHFGDGTRLSIL.

This clonotype has a count of ten or more. This chain joins TRBV7-2 and TRBJ1-4, with D perhaps matching TRBD1 (6 bases). The CDR3 spans 12 residues. The V end lost 5 bases, the J end lost 8 bases, and 9 bases lay between the germline ends. CDR1 and CDR2 (germline): SGHTA, FQGNSA. CDR3 DNA: TGTGCCAGCAGCGCGGACAGAGAAAAACTGTTTTTT. Its translation: CASSADREKLFF. The full variable domain, rest sourced from reference TRBV7-2 and TRBJ1-4, is GAGVSQSPSNKVTEKGKDVELRCDPISGHTALYWYRQSLGQGLEFLIYFQGNSAPDKSGLPSDRFSAERTGGSVSTLTIQRTQQEDSAVYLCASSADREKLFFGSGTQLSVL.

The chain recombines TRBV10-2 with TRBJ1-2, with 8 bases that match TRBD1. CDR3 length: 15 amino acids. CDR1 WSHSY and CDR2 SAAADI come from the germline V gene. V dropped 7 bases and J dropped 2; count of bases not matched to a gene: 9. The CDR3 coding sequence is TGCGCCAGCAACGCCCGGGACAGGCTCAACTATGGCTACACCTTC. Amino acids: CASNARDRLNYGYTF.

The sample holds many counts of this clonotype. The chain recombines TRBV29-1 with TRBJ2-7; 7 bases line up with TRBD1. The V segment lost 4 bases and the J segment 2 bases; nucleotides outside the gene matches: 8. The germline gives CDR1 SQVTM, CDR2 ANQGSEA. This CDR3 contains 14 residues. The CDR3, as DNA: TGCAGCGTTGGGGCCGGGACAGTCGCCTACGAGCAGTACTTC. It codes for CSVGAGTVAYEQYF.

This clonotype occurred many times. The V and J genes are TRBV12-3 or TRBV12-4 and TRBJ1-6; D ambiguous. With 3 bases removed from V and 7 bases from J, the gap between germline ends came to 10 bases. The CDR3 runs to 14 residues. CDR3 sequence reads: CASSFPRKNSPLHF. In DNA form, the CDR3 reads TGTGCCAGCAGTTTTCCGCGTAAAAATTCACCCCTCCACTTT.

J is TRBJ2-1 and V is TRBV24-1; a weak D match, TRBD2 (6 bases). Germline CDR1 reads KGHDR; CDR2 reads SFDVKD. V lost 6 bases, J lost 10 bases, and 12 bases lay in between. The CDR3 covers 12 residues. DNA for the CDR3: TGTGCCACCAGTCGGGGGTGCGTCGAGCAGTTCTTC. This codes for CATSRGCVEQFF.

The chain has TRBV7-9 and TRBJ2-3, with 9 positions matching TRBD2. Unmatched junction bases numbered 14, after V lost 6 bases and J lost 13 bases. The CDR3 totals 14 residues. Germline lookup yields CDR1 SEHNR and CDR2 FQNEAQ (reference sequence). The CDR3 DNA reads TGTGCCAGCAGTGAAGAGGGACCGAGCGGGGGGAAGTATTTT. Encoded protein: CASSEEGPSGGKYF.

This clonotype came up once. V is TRBV20-1 and J is TRBJ2-5, with 13 bases fitting TRBD2. The length of the CDR3 is 15 residues. Germline V gives CDR1 DFQATT, CDR2 SNEGSKA (reference sequence). V shed 7 bases, J shed 5 bases, and the junction held 10 bases outside the gene matches. CDR3: CSVYGTSGGAETQYF. The CDR3 DNA reads as TGCAGTGTTTATGGAACTAGCGGGGGGGCTGAGACCCAGTACTTC.

The genes are TRBV20-1 and TRBJ1-2, with D possibly being TRBD1 (5 bases). V gave up 3 bases and J gave up 8 bases, with 16 bases separating them. Germline V gives CDR1 DFQATT, CDR2 SNEGSKA (reference sequence). The CDR3 totals 13 residues. CDR3 protein: CSARITGGGGYTF. CDR3 sequence (DNA): TGCAGTGCTAGGATCACTGGGGGGGGGGGCTACACCTTC.

With respect to this clonotype: At one end, the junction sequence differs from germline, possibly due to a read error. V and J are TRBV5-1 and TRBJ1-2; D is undetermined. This CDR3 has 15 residues. The germline V gene encodes CDR1 SGHRS and CDR2 YFSETQ. CDR3 in amino acids: CAGSYDRIENYGYTF. In DNA, the CDR3 is TGCGCCGGCAGCTATGACCGGATTGAGAACTATGGCTACACCTTC.

The gene calls are TRBV12-5 and TRBJ1-6; D is perhaps TRBD1 (6 bases). CDR3 length: 13 amino acids. Germline-derived CDR1 and CDR2 are LGHNT and FRNRAP. The CDR3 nucleotides read TGTGCCAGCAGTTTAGGGGGAGGGACACTCCTCCACTTT. It is translated as CASSLGGGTLLHF.

This clonotype was recorded many times. The chain uses TRBV6-5 and TRBJ1-3; 8 bases map to TRBD1. This CDR3 contains 17 residues. Germline CDR1 and CDR2: MNHEY and SVGAGI. The trim removed 5 bases at V and 8 bases at J, leaving 17 bases unmatched. DNA for the CDR3: TGTGCCAGCAGTCGCTTTATCTCGACAGGGGCAGAGGACACCATATATTTT. It specifies CASSRFISTGAEDTIYF.

The rearrangement uses TRBV11-2 and TRBJ1-2, with 9 bases aligning to TRBD1. V was pared by 4 bases and J by 2 bases, with 5 bases of the junction left unmatched. The CDR3 is 15 residues long. The germline V gene has CDR1 SGHAT and CDR2 FQNNGV. The CDR3 is CASSYDRGRNYGYTF. The DNA for the CDR3 is TGTGCCAGCAGCTATGACAGGGGGAGAAACTATGGCTACACCTTC.

This clonotype was detected many times. This chain uses TRBV6-5 with TRBJ1-1, with D possibly TRBD1 on 6 matching bases. The CDR3 spans 15 residues. From germline, CDR1 is MNHEY and CDR2 SVGAGI. Between the trimmed V and J ends, which lost 3 bases and 1 base, there was a span of 12 bases. CDR3 region: CASSYLRTANTEAFF. CDR3 DNA: TGTGCCAGCAGTTATCTAAGGACAGCGAACACTGAAGCTTTCTTT.

This clonotype was detected a few times. This chain uses TRBV19 with TRBJ1-1, with D unresolved. The CDR3 has 15 residues. The germline V gene has CDR1 LNHDA and CDR2 SQIVND (reference sequence). Between the trimmed V and J ends, which lost 9 bases and 1 base, there was a span of 18 bases. As DNA, the CDR3 is TGTGCCAGCCGCCGGAGCCAGGAGCGGAACACTGAAGCTTTCTTT. Translation: CASRRSQERNTEAFF.

The rearrangement uses TRBV6-5 and TRBJ1-6, with D maybe TRBD1 (6 bases). Germline V CDR1 and CDR2: MNHEY, SVGAGI. The CDR3 runs to 14 residues. The V gene lost 7 bases and the J gene lost 5 bases, with 12 bases spanning the gap. The CDR3 is CASTQGHNNSPLHF. The CDR3 DNA sequence: TGTGCCAGCACCCAGGGACATAATAATTCACCCCTCCACTTT.

There are many counts of this clonotype. This chain joins TRBV10-3 and TRBJ2-6, with D tentatively TRBD1 (6 bases). The CDR3 is 14 residues long. Trimming took off 6 bases at V and 2 bases at J, with 8 bases between the two ends. Germline CDR1 is ENHRY and CDR2 is SYGVKD. The CDR3 region has the DNA TGTGCCATCAGGTCAGGGGCTGGGGCCAACGTCCTGACTTTC. It is translated as CAIRSGAGANVLTF.

This clonotype was seen ten or more times. The chain employs TRBV27 and TRBJ2-2, with 8 bases aligning to TRBD1. With V trimmed by 6 bases and J by 5 bases, 5 bases remained unmatched. The CDR3 covers 14 residues. Germline-derived CDR1 and CDR2 are MNHEY and SMNVEV (reference sequence). CDR3 nucleotide sequence: TGTGCCAGCAGCCGGGACAGGAGGACCGGGGAGCTGTTTTTT. Amino acid sequence: CASSRDRRTGELFF.

The chain joins TRBV24-1 to TRBJ1-5; 11 nucleotides agree with TRBD1. CDR1 and CDR2 (germline): KGHDR, SFDVKD. The CDR3 is 15 residues long. V shed 3 bases, J shed 6 bases, and the junction held 3 bases outside the gene matches. This CDR3 is CATSDRTGGSQPQHF. The CDR3 DNA sequence: TGTGCCACCAGTGATAGGACAGGGGGCTCTCAGCCCCAGCATTTT.